Shown below are 32 T cell receptor beta chains from a single sample sequenced in a study of Ad26.COV2.S vaccination and SARS-CoV-2 variants. Treatment of the sample: roughly 20 received Ad26.COV2.S at low or high dose, single or two shots; roughly five received placebo; per-sample allocation not given. Sample collection was performed on day 63 after the first vaccine or placebo injection. Generated by immunoSEQ multiplex PCR, the TCRdb table keeps only in-frame clones and is missing some. The sample has about 350,000 clones; around 88% are singletons. The specimen comprised peripheral blood, sampled in a trial of Ad26.COV2.S vaccine versus placebo. The source of these receptors is a person between 18 and 59 years old who received the Ad26.COV2.S COVID-19 vaccine or a placebo.

The V and J genes are TRBV29-1 and TRBJ2-1, with TRBD2 matching 7 bases. CDR3 length equals 14 residues. Germline trimming cut 5 bases from V and 3 bases from J; bases unmatched to any gene: 7. CDR1 and CDR2 (germline): SQVTM, ANQGSEA. The DNA for the CDR3 is TGCAGCGTTCAGCGGGACCGGATCTACAATGAGCAGTTCTTC. Amino acid sequence: CSVQRDRIYNEQFF.

This chain links TRBV28 with TRBJ2-7; weak D call: TRBD2 (5 bases). This CDR3 is 14 amino acids long. Germline-derived CDR1 and CDR2 are MDHEN and SYDVKM. Trimming pared 6 bases from V and 6 bases from J, leaving 18 bases between. The CDR3 loop is CASRKWTRGGEQYF. The CDR3, as DNA: TGTGCCAGCAGGAAATGGACCCGGGGTGGCGAGCAGTACTTC.

The rearrangement uses TRBV18 and TRBJ1-1; no reliable D call. Germline CDR1 and CDR2: KGHSH and LQKENI. This CDR3 comprises 13 residues. Trimming took 4 bases from V and 5 from J, leaving 11 bases between them. The CDR3 loop reads CASSQSPSTEAFF. CDR3 nucleotide sequence: TGTGCCAGCTCACAGAGTCCGAGTACTGAAGCTTTCTTT. Full variable domain (missing parts from reference TRBV18 and TRBJ1-1): NAGVMQNPRHLVRRRGQEARLRCSPMKGHSHVYWYRQLPEEGLKFMVYLQKENIIDESGMPKERFSAEFPKEGPSILRIQQVVRGDSAAYFCASSQSPSTEAFFGQGTRLTVV.

V is TRBV4-2 and J is TRBJ2-6, with 10 bases lining up with TRBD1. Losses at the gene ends were 0 bases for V and 2 bases for J; bases not matched to a gene: 13. Germline V gene sequence: CDR1 LGHNA, CDR2 YNFKEQ. The CDR3 has 21 amino acids. The CDR3 nucleotides are TGTGCCAGCAGCCAAGATTATGGCCCAGACAGGGGGCGTCCTGGGGCCAACGTCCTGACTTTC. The encoded protein is CASSQDYGPDRGRPGANVLTF.

This sequence joins TRBV2 and TRBJ1-1; no clear D gene. Germline V lookup: CDR1 SNHLY, CDR2 FYNNEI. This CDR3 comprises 11 residues. V lost 6 bases to trimming and J lost 5 bases, with 7 bases between them. The DNA of the CDR3 is TGTGCCAGCAGGTGGGAGACTGAAGCTTTCTTT. Its protein product is CASRWETEAFF.

The V call is TRBV28, the J call TRBJ1-1; no firm D call. This CDR3 contains 12 residues. CDR1 is MDHEN, CDR2 SYDVKM, per germline. Trimming took 3 bases from V and 7 from J, leaving 9 bases between them. CDR3 sequence: CASSFLHGEAFF. As DNA, the CDR3 is TGTGCCAGCAGTTTCTTGCATGGTGAAGCTTTCTTT. The variable domain in full, with the rest retrieved from reference TRBV28 and TRBJ1-1, is DVKVTQSSRYLVKRTGEKVFLECVQDMDHENMFWYRQDPGLGLRLIYFSYDVKMKEKGDIPEGYSVSREKKERFSLILESASTNQTSMYLCASSFLHGEAFFGQGTRLTVV.

The chain uses TRBV11-3 and TRBJ2-7; TRBD1 aligns across 9 bases. The CDR3 is made up of 14 amino acids. The germline CDR1 and CDR2 sequences are SGHNT and YENEEA. The ends lost 5 bases at V and 7 bases at J; junction bases unmatched: 9. The CDR3 protein is CASSPPGQGREQYF. In DNA, the CDR3 is TGTGCCAGCAGCCCGCCGGGACAGGGTCGAGAGCAGTACTTC.

The sample holds a few counts of this clone. This chain joins TRBV19 and TRBJ2-7; D remains ambiguous. V gave up 5 bases and J gave up 0 bases, with 2 bases separating them. Germline V CDR1 and CDR2: LNHDA, SQIVND (reference sequence). This CDR3 contains 11 residues. The CDR3 coding sequence is TGTGCCAGTAGTTCCTCCTACGAGCAGTACTTC. This sequence encodes CASSSSYEQYF. Variable domain in full (rest from reference TRBV19 and TRBJ2-7): DGGITQSPKYLFRKEGQNVTLSCEQNLNHDAMYWYRQDPGQGLRLIYYSQIVNDFQKGDIAEGYSVSREKKESFPLTVTSAQKNPTAFYLCASSSSYEQYFGPGTRLTVT.

The chain joins TRBV28 to TRBJ2-6; D may be TRBD1 (5 bases). Trimming shortened V by 3 bases and J by 0 bases, and 15 bases separated the two germline ends. The CDR3 consists of 18 residues. Germline CDR1 MDHEN, CDR2 SYDVKM. CDR3 DNA: TGTGCCAGCAGTTTCGTGACAGCCGATCGCTCTGGGGCCAACGTCCTGACTTTC. This translates into CASSFVTADRSGANVLTF. The whole variable domain, filled in from reference TRBV28 and TRBJ2-6, reads DVKVTQSSRYLVKRTGEKVFLECVQDMDHENMFWYRQDPGLGLRLIYFSYDVKMKEKGDIPEGYSVSREKKERFSLILESASTNQTSMYLCASSFVTADRSGANVLTFGAGSRLTVL.

Of note for this clone: At the DNA level, this CDR3 is encoded by other sequences in the same sample as well. The rearrangement links TRBV14 to TRBJ1-2; D remains ambiguous. Trimming pared 1 base from V and 1 base from J, leaving 1 base between. This CDR3 has 12 amino acids. The germline V gene encodes CDR1 SGHDN and CDR2 FVKESK. The CDR3 spells CASSQVNYGYTF. The DNA for the CDR3 is TGTGCCAGCAGCCAAGTTAACTATGGCTACACCTTC.

The chain combines TRBV2 with TRBJ1-5; no firm D call. The V end lost 6 bases, the J end lost 5 bases, and 14 bases lay between the germline ends. There are 14 residues in the CDR3. CDR1 and CDR2 (germline): SNHLY, FYNNEI. CDR3 region: CASREFQVDQPQHF. The CDR3 DNA reads TGTGCCAGCAGGGAATTCCAGGTCGATCAGCCCCAGCATTTT.

V usage is TRBV11-2 and J usage is TRBJ2-3; D is perhaps TRBD1 (6 bases). Germline CDR1 SGHAT, CDR2 FQNNGV. The CDR3 totals 15 residues. V was cut by 0 bases and J by 2 bases, with 9 bases left in between. The chain's CDR3 is CASSLDQGHTDTQYF. In nucleotides, the CDR3 is TGTGCCAGCAGCTTAGATCAGGGGCACACAGATACGCAGTATTTT.

The chain couples TRBV11-2 to TRBJ2-5; no clear D. The CDR3 is 11 residues long. Per germline, CDR1 SGHAT and CDR2 FQNNGV. V was shortened by 5 bases and J by 3 bases, with 4 bases between the two germline ends. The CDR3 nucleotides are TGTGCCAGCAGCAACGAAGAGACCCAGTACTTC. Protein sequence: CASSNEETQYF. The full variable domain, with the rest looked up from reference TRBV11-2 and TRBJ2-5, is EAGVAQSPRYKIIEKRQSVAFWCNPISGHATLYWYQQILGQGPKLLIQFQNNGVVDDSQLPKDRFSAERLKGVDSTLKIQPAKLEDSAVYLCASSNEETQYFGPGTRLLVL.

This chain uses TRBV24-1 with TRBJ1-2; TRBD1 might be the D (6 bases). The CDR3 has 15 residues. With 4 bases removed from V and 3 bases from J, the gap between germline ends came to 14 bases. Germline V gene lookup returns CDR1 KGHDR and CDR2 SFDVKD. The CDR3 is CATSETGRVDYGYTF. The CDR3 DNA is TGTGCCACCAGTGAAACAGGGAGGGTAGACTATGGCTACACCTTC.

The rearrangement joins TRBV7-2 to TRBJ2-1; 15 nucleotides align to TRBD2. The CDR3 sequence is 15 residues long. CDR1 and CDR2 (germline): SGHTA, FQGNSA. V shed 4 bases and J 8 bases; nucleotides not matched to a gene: 3. The CDR3 DNA follows: TGTGCCAGCAGCTGGACTAGCGGGGGGGCTGATGAGCAGTTCTTC. The encoded protein is CASSWTSGGADEQFF.

The rearrangement joins TRBV4-3 to TRBJ2-6; D gene ambiguous. This CDR3 is 13 amino acids long. CDR1 is LGHNA and CDR2 is YSLEER in the germline V gene. V lost 3 bases to trimming and J lost 3 bases, with 3 bases between them. The CDR3 sequence is CASSQGGANVLTF. The DNA of the CDR3 is TGCGCCAGCAGCCAGGGTGGGGCCAACGTCCTGACTTTC.

To note about this clone: A single base separates this from a much larger clone, so it may be a read error. The rearrangement uses TRBV5-5 and TRBJ2-2; D unclear. Between the trimmed V and J ends, which lost 0 bases and 1 base, there was a span of 1 base. Looked up from germline, CDR1 is SGHKS and CDR2 is YYEKEE (reference sequence). The CDR3 runs to 13 residues. The CDR3, as DNA: TGTGCCAGCAGCTTGGGGAACACCGGGGAGCTGTTTTTT. The encoded protein is CASSLGNTGELFF.

In its sample, this clone was seen many times. This chain links TRBV19 with TRBJ1-1; D gene unclear. The V and J ends lost 6 bases and 3 bases respectively, with 11 bases between them. This CDR3 is built from 13 residues. CDR1 is LNHDA, CDR2 SQIVND, per germline (reference sequence). CDR3 sequence (DNA): TGTGCCAGTAGGACCGACATTTACACTGAAGCTTTCTTT. It yields the protein CASRTDIYTEAFF.

J is TRBJ2-3 and V is TRBV12-5; D unclear. V gave up 3 bases and J gave up 4 bases, with 14 bases separating them. CDR1 is LGHNT and CDR2 is FRNRAP in the germline V gene. The CDR3 totals 15 residues. CDR3 sequence reads: CASGLGDSRADTQYF. Here the CDR3 DNA reads TGTGCTAGTGGTTTAGGTGATAGTCGGGCAGATACGCAGTATTTT.

The gene calls are TRBV5-1 and TRBJ2-7; weak D call: TRBD1 (6 bases). Germline V gives CDR1 SGHRS, CDR2 YFSETQ. Trimming removed 2 bases at V and 5 bases at J, with 11 bases between. The CDR3 is 13 residues long. CDR3 loop: CASSLGGRDEQYF. The CDR3, as DNA: TGCGCCAGCAGCTTAGGGGGAAGGGACGAGCAGTACTTC.

The gene calls are TRBV21-1 and TRBJ1-4; the DNA was not compared with TRBD1, the D call given in the table. TRBV21-1 is shown as a pseudogene. The CDR3 loop spans 14 amino acids. The CDR3 loop is CASSNPGGVGKLFF. DNA of the CDR3: TGTGCCAGCAGCAATCCAGGGGGAGTGGGGAAACTGTTTTTT.

The chain links TRBV6-5 to TRBJ2-1; D possibly corresponds to TRBD1 (6 bases). In germline, CDR1 is MNHEY, CDR2 SVGAGI. This CDR3 is built from 15 residues. The V gene lost 7 bases and the J gene lost 4 bases, with 17 bases spanning the gap. The CDR3 region is CASTPQGGLYNEQFF. CDR3 coding DNA: TGTGCCAGCACCCCACAGGGTGGACTTTACAATGAGCAGTTCTTC.

V usage is TRBV12-3 or TRBV12-4 and J usage is TRBJ1-1; D ambiguous. Trimming left V 1 base short and J 6 bases short, with 9 bases between. This CDR3 region has 13 residues. This chain's CDR3 is CASSLVLESEAFF. The CDR3 region has the DNA TGTGCCAGCAGTTTAGTGCTGGAGTCTGAAGCTTTCTTT.

V and J are TRBV21-1 and TRBJ2-3. TRBV21-1 is labeled a pseudogene. The CDR3 is 11 amino acids. CDR3 sequence: CASPGPDTQYF. CDR3 nucleotide sequence: TGTGCCAGCCCCGGCCCAGATACGCAGTATTTT.

The J gene is TRBJ2-5, the V gene TRBV28, with D possibly being TRBD1 (6 bases). Deletions cut 6 bases from V and 4 bases from J, with 15 bases between. The CDR3 has 14 residues. CDR1 MDHEN and CDR2 SYDVKM come from the germline V gene. The CDR3 region is CASRERGSLETQYF. Written as DNA, the CDR3 is TGTGCCAGCAGGGAAAGGGGGTCCCTAGAGACCCAGTACTTC.

CDR3 sequence: CATGTSATYEQYF. The CDR3 DNA sequence: TGTGCCACAGGGACTAGCGCGACCTACGAGCAGTACTTC. The J gene is TRBJ2-7, the V gene TRBV6-5; 10 nucleotides agree with TRBD2. This CDR3 has 13 amino acids. J lost 2 bases, V lost 10 bases, and 5 bases had no gene match. Germline CDR1 reads MNHEY; CDR2 reads SVGAGI.

V gene TRBV28 combines with J gene TRBJ2-3; D may be TRBD2 (6 bases). This CDR3 is 16 amino acids long. V was trimmed by 4 bases and J by 4 bases, leaving 18 bases between them. Looked up from germline, CDR1 is MDHEN and CDR2 is SYDVKM. CDR3 in amino acids: CASSSTSRGLPDTQYF. The CDR3, as DNA: TGTGCCAGCAGTTCAACGTCCCGGGGACTTCCAGATACGCAGTATTTT. Looking up the rest from reference TRBV28 and TRBJ2-3 gives the full variable domain: DVKVTQSSRYLVKRTGEKVFLECVQDMDHENMFWYRQDPGLGLRLIYFSYDVKMKEKGDIPEGYSVSREKKERFSLILESASTNQTSMYLCASSSTSRGLPDTQYFGPGTRLTVL.

The CDR3 nucleotides read TGTGCCAGCAGTCTCGGTCAGGGGGCTTTCTACGAGCAGTACTTC. This translates into CASSLGQGAFYEQYF. The gene calls are TRBV27 and TRBJ2-7, with 8 positions matching TRBD1. This CDR3 contains 15 residues. Germline CDR1 reads MNHEY; CDR2 reads SMNVEV (reference sequence). With V trimmed by 5 bases and J by 3 bases, 9 bases remained unmatched.

The chain recombines TRBV29-1 with TRBJ1-2; D is ambiguous. From germline, CDR1 is SQVTM and CDR2 ANQGSEA. The ends were cut back, 7 bases at V and 6 bases at J, with 12 bases in the middle. This CDR3 contains 11 residues. The CDR3 protein is CSATDLDGYTF. The CDR3 nucleotides are TGCAGCGCTACGGACCTCGATGGCTACACCTTC.

The CDR3 nucleotides read TGTGCCAGCAGTTTTATTAAGGCCGGGGCTTTCTTT. Residues: CASSFIKAGAFF. This chain connects TRBV12-3 or TRBV12-4 to TRBJ1-1; D is uncertain. V lost 3 bases to trimming and J lost 11 bases, with 13 bases between them. This CDR3 region has 12 residues.

The chain has TRBV18 and TRBJ2-1; D not resolved. Looked up from germline, CDR1 is KGHSH and CDR2 is LQKENI. The V end lost 1 base, the J end lost 7 bases, and 14 bases lay between the germline ends. The CDR3 contains 15 residues. The CDR3: CASSPLVPLQNEQFF. DNA of the CDR3: TGTGCCAGCTCACCACTGGTTCCCCTGCAAAATGAGCAGTTCTTC.

Here the CDR3 DNA reads TGCGCCAGCAGTCAATCGAGGAGGGGGAACTACTCCTACGAGCAGTACTTC. Amino acids: CASSQSRRGNYSYEQYF. V is TRBV23-1 and J is TRBJ2-7; D possibly uses TRBD1 or TRBD2 (6 bases each). TRBV23-1 is assigned to the ORF class and has an uncertain function. V was shortened by 0 bases and J by 0 bases, with 15 bases between the two germline ends. This CDR3 region has 17 residues.